The source of this T cell receptor (beta chain) is a study of patients and donors after allogeneic stem cell transplantation. A single record per CDR3 protein comes from TCRdb applying MiXCR to the RT-PCR reads. The sample has roughly 190,000 distinct CDR3 sequences; 41% are singletons. Trimming at V came to 4 bases and at J to 4 bases, leaving 6 bases not matched to a gene. Germline V gene sequence: CDR1 DFQATT, CDR2 SNEGSKA (reference sequence). The length of the CDR3 is 15 residues. The chain uses TRBV20-1 and TRBJ2-1; 11 positions agree with TRBD2. Specimen: blood, either unsorted or a sorted T cell fraction (not recorded which). The source is a human donor who was either an allogeneic HSCT recipient or a stem cell or donor lymphocyte infusion donor (not recorded which). It is not recorded whose cells these are; they may come from a transplant donor. As DNA, the CDR3 is TGCAGTGCTACACAAACTAGCGGGAGTTACAATGAGCAGTTCTTC. It encodes CSATQTSGSYNEQFF.